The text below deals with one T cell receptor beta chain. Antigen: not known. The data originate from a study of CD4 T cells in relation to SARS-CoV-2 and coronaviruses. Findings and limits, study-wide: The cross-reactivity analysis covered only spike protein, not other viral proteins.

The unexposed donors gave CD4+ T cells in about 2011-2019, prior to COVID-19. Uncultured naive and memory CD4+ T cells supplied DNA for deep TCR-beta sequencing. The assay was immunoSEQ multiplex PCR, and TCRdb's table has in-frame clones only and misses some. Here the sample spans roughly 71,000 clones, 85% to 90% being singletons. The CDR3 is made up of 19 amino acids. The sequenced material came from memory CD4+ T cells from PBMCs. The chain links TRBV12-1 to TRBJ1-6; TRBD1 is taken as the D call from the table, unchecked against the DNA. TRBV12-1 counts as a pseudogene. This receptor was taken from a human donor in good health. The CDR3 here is CASSAPPLDRSSYNSPLHF. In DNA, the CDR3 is TGTGCCAGCAGCGCGCCCCCTCTTGACAGGAGCTCCTATAATTCACCCCTCCACTTT.